One sample yielded the 8 T cell receptor beta chains listed below, sequenced in a study of blood T cell repertoires in COVID-19. Produced via immunoSEQ multiplex PCR; TCRdb's table is partial and in-frame only. The sample includes 40,000 or so clones, more than 65% seen only once; the top ten take approximately 61%. The material sequenced was peripheral blood. The source is a man older than 75 with acute or convalescent COVID-19.

In the case of this clone: A much bigger clone sits one base away, suggesting this may be a read error. The sample holds other DNA sequences that translate to the same CDR3. The chain carries TRBV3-1 (or the pseudogene TRBV3-2) and TRBJ1-6; 7 nucleotides align to TRBD1. V shed 0 bases and J 7 bases; nucleotides not matched to a gene: 6. Per the germline V gene, CDR1 is LGHDT and CDR2 is YNNKEL (reference sequence). The CDR3 consists of 16 residues. The CDR3 protein is CASSQELTGRNSPLHF. The CDR3 DNA reads TGTGCCAGCAGCCAAGAACTGACAGGGAGAAATTCACCCCTCCACTTT.

CDR3 sequence (DNA): TGTGCCAGCAGCCCAGGACAGGGGGCAGATACGCAGTATTTT. This encodes CASSPGQGADTQYF. The rearrangement uses TRBV7-3 and TRBJ2-3; 10 bases match TRBD1. The CDR3 is 14 residues long. Trimming at V came to 5 bases and at J to 4 bases, leaving 3 bases not matched to a gene. From germline, CDR1 is SGHTA and CDR2 FQGTGA.

This chain uses TRBV5-1 with TRBJ2-2, with TRBD2 identical over 11 bases. The germline V gene encodes CDR1 SGHRS and CDR2 YFSETQ. V was clipped by 6 bases and J by 2 bases; unmatched bases: 9. The CDR3 runs 17 residues. CDR3 region: CASTQSGTSGNTGELFF. The CDR3 DNA is TGCGCCAGCACCCAATCCGGGACTAGCGGTAACACCGGGGAGCTGTTTTTT.

In its sample, this clone was seen a few times. This rearrangement joins TRBV30 to TRBJ2-6, with D maybe TRBD2 (5 bases). Germline CDR1 and CDR2: GTSNPN and SVGIG (reference sequence). V was clipped by 2 bases and J by 3 bases, with 8 bases between them. The CDR3 runs 14 residues. The CDR3 loop reads CAWSTGSGANVLTF. For the CDR3, the DNA is TGTGCCTGGAGTACGGGGAGTGGGGCCAACGTCCTGACTTTC.

The chain combines TRBV6-5 with TRBJ2-3; maybe TRBD2 (6 bases). The germline V and J ends were trimmed by 5 bases and 0 bases, with 12 bases remaining between them. The CDR3 length is 15 residues. Germline V lookup: CDR1 MNHEY, CDR2 SVGAGI. CDR3 in amino acids: CASSSLGTSTDTQYF. The CDR3 DNA is TGTGCCAGCAGTAGCCTGGGGACTAGCACAGATACGCAGTATTTT.

The chain joins TRBV24-1 to TRBJ2-1, with 8 bases fitting TRBD2. The CDR3 consists of 18 residues. CDR1 and CDR2 (germline): KGHDR, SFDVKD. The V segment lost 4 bases and the J segment 1 base; nucleotides outside the gene matches: 11. CDR3: CATSDSPSGSRSYNEQFF. The DNA of the CDR3 is TGTGCCACCAGTGACTCTCCAAGCGGGAGTCGATCCTACAATGAGCAGTTCTTC.

A few counts support this clone. The genes are TRBV12-3 or TRBV12-4 and TRBJ1-3; D is unclear. V dropped 1 base and J dropped 3 bases, with 4 bases sitting between them. The CDR3 has 13 amino acids. The CDR3 loop is CASSLGGGNTIYF. Written as DNA, the CDR3 is TGTGCCAGCAGTTTAGGAGGTGGAAACACCATATATTTT.

The rearrangement joins TRBV27 to TRBJ2-7; the match to TRBD2 covers 8 bases. The germline V gene encodes CDR1 MNHEY and CDR2 SMNVEV (reference sequence). CDR3 length: 12 amino acids. Trimming cost V 5 bases and J 11 bases; bases outside gene matches: 8. The CDR3 region is CASSRREGPEYF. As DNA, the CDR3 is TGTGCCAGCAGTCGCCGGGAGGGCCCGGAGTACTTC.